This T cell receptor (beta chain) is drawn from a study of shared clonotypes between healthy human individuals. Study conclusions and caveats: Clonotypes shared by all four donors outscored non-shared clonotypes in generation probability.

A word on this clone: Its antigen is currently unknown.

This CDR3 has 15 amino acids. Germline V gene sequence: CDR1 SGHVS, CDR2 FNYEAQ. Profiling relied on immunoSEQ multiplex PCR, and the TCRdb table lists in-frame clones only, not all of them. The data show 780,000 or so clones, with around 77% seen just once and under 2% held by the top ten. This clonotype was sampled from a woman in her 30s in good health. The rearrangement joins TRBV7-6 to TRBJ2-5; 10 bases align to TRBD1. The tail of the sequence fits TRBJ2-7 better, so the J call may be wrong. The sequenced sample consisted of memory CD4+ T cells sorted from blood. Subset noted: CD45RA-negative fraction. As DNA, the CDR3 is TGTGCCAGCAGCCCTGCCGGGACAGGGGCCCACGAGCAGTACTTC. Translated: CASSPAGTGAHEQYF.